The 27 T cell receptor beta chains below were found in one sample sequenced in a study of T cell responses to AZD1222 COVID-19 vaccine. Repertoires were generated with immunoSEQ multiplex PCR, while TCRdb's copy carries only in-frame clones and drops some. The sample carries under 150,000 clones, approximately 85% recorded once. The sequencing here drew on peripheral blood, taken on day 0 of MenACWY control vaccination. All receptors derive from an adult in good health.

This clone was counted a single time. The genes are TRBV19 and TRBJ2-2; D is ambiguous. CDR3 size: 13 residues. Per germline, CDR1 LNHDA and CDR2 SQIVND (reference sequence). V was pared by 2 bases and J by 3 bases, with 4 bases between. The chain's CDR3 is CASSILYTGELFF. In DNA, the CDR3 is TGTGCCAGTAGTATACTCTACACCGGGGAGCTGTTTTTT.

This chain connects TRBV19 to TRBJ1-6; D remains unclear. This CDR3 has 13 residues. Germline values: CDR1 LNHDA, CDR2 SQIVND (reference sequence). Deletions cut 10 bases from V and 0 bases from J, with 7 bases between. DNA for the CDR3: TGTGCCACTGGAGCCTCCTATAATTCACCCCTCCACTTT. Its protein is CATGASYNSPLHF.

This clone was detected only a few times. This sequence joins TRBV9 and TRBJ2-2; 7 bases match TRBD1. There are 16 residues in the CDR3. V trimming: 0 bases; J trimming: 4 bases; junction bases outside the gene matches: 6. Germline V gene data show CDR1 as SGDLS and CDR2 as YYNGEE. As DNA, the CDR3 is TGTGCCAGCAGCGTAGACGCTAGGGGGCCCACCGGGGAGCTGTTTTTT. It encodes CASSVDARGPTGELFF.

The chain links TRBV2 to TRBJ2-1; perhaps D is TRBD1 or TRBD2 (5 bases each). V lost 0 bases and J 7 bases, leaving 16 bases between the germline ends. Germline V gene sequence: CDR1 SNHLY, CDR2 FYNNEI. This CDR3 contains 16 residues. In DNA form, the CDR3 reads TGTGCCAGCAGTGAAGCTAGGGCAGGGAGACAGAATGAGCAGTTCTTC. This translates into CASSEARAGRQNEQFF.

The table lists this clone with a count of one. The chain links TRBV5-5 to TRBJ1-2; perhaps TRBD1 as D (5 bases). The V gene's germline CDR1 is SGHKS and CDR2 YYEKEE (reference sequence). The CDR3 sequence is 13 residues long. Trimming cost V 2 bases and J 4 bases, with 9 bases left between them. CDR3 DNA: TGTGCCAGCAGCTTTGGCAGGGCCTATGGCTACACCTTC. Protein product: CASSFGRAYGYTF.

The chain has TRBV14 and TRBJ1-6; D is possibly TRBD1 (6 bases). Looked up from germline, CDR1 is SGHDN and CDR2 is FVKESK. V was cut by 4 bases and J by 4 bases, with 8 bases left in between. The CDR3 is 14 residues long. The chain's CDR3 is CASSLGTYNSPLHF. The CDR3 DNA reads as TGTGCCAGCAGCCTAGGGACATATAATTCACCCCTCCACTTT.

This clone was picked up one time. The chain combines TRBV7-2 with TRBJ1-2, with D possibly matching TRBD1 (5 bases). Trimming took 3 bases from V and 6 from J, leaving 20 bases between them. The germline CDR1 and CDR2 sequences are SGHTA and FQGNSA. The length of the CDR3 is 16 residues. The CDR3 protein is CASSLGGTRFINGYTF. The CDR3 region has the DNA TGTGCCAGCAGCTTGGGGGGGACTAGATTTATAAATGGCTACACCTTC. The entire variable domain, with the rest obtained from reference TRBV7-2 and TRBJ1-2, is as follows: GAGVSQSPSNKVTEKGKDVELRCDPISGHTALYWYRQSLGQGLEFLIYFQGNSAPDKSGLPSDRFSAERTGGSVSTLTIQRTQQEDSAVYLCASSLGGTRFINGYTFGSGTRLTVV.

The gene calls are TRBV19 and TRBJ1-2; 7 bases align to TRBD1. With V trimmed by 5 bases and J by 4 bases, 10 bases remained unmatched. Germline V lookup: CDR1 LNHDA, CDR2 SQIVND (reference sequence). The CDR3 runs to 15 residues. The chain's CDR3 is CASSDPRGIGYGYTF. The CDR3 bases are TGTGCCAGTAGTGACCCCAGGGGGATCGGCTATGGCTACACCTTC.

The chain joins TRBV18 to TRBJ1-1; D remains ambiguous. The CDR3 extends over 13 amino acids. The V gene lost 5 bases and the J gene lost 0 bases, with 7 bases spanning the gap. Looked up from germline, CDR1 is KGHSH and CDR2 is LQKENI. CDR3 nucleotide sequence: TGTGCCAGCTCAACGTATTTGAACACTGAAGCTTTCTTT. Amino acid sequence: CASSTYLNTEAFF.

The genes are TRBV11-2 and TRBJ1-2, with D perhaps matching TRBD1 (5 bases). This CDR3 contains 15 residues. The germline V gene encodes CDR1 SGHAT and CDR2 FQNNGV. The germline V and J ends were trimmed by 1 base and 3 bases, with 12 bases remaining between them. The CDR3 DNA is TGTGCCAGCAGCTTAGGCTCCATCAGGGACTATGGCTACACCTTC. Encoded protein: CASSLGSIRDYGYTF.

CDR3 protein: CASSLGGGSYEQYV. DNA of the CDR3: TGTGCCAGCAGTTTAGGTGGCGGGTCCTACGAGCAGTACGTC. This chain joins TRBV28 and TRBJ2-7; possible D gene TRBD2, 5 bases. V shed 2 bases and J shed 1 base, with 9 bases lying between them. Germline V gene data show CDR1 as MDHEN and CDR2 as SYDVKM. The CDR3 covers 14 residues.

The chain recombines TRBV3-1 (or the pseudogene TRBV3-2) with TRBJ1-2; 7 bases align to TRBD1. The germline CDR1 and CDR2 sequences are LGHDT and YNNKEL (reference sequence). With V trimmed by 1 base and J by 1 base, 3 bases remained unmatched. The CDR3 loop spans 15 amino acids. The CDR3 bases are TGTGCCAGCAGCCAAGGACAGGGATATAACTATGGCTACACCTTC. Its translation is CASSQGQGYNYGYTF.

The chain has TRBV24-1 and TRBJ2-1; 11 bases are shared with TRBD1. V shed 1 base, J shed 7 bases, and the junction held 5 bases outside the gene matches. CDR1 and CDR2 (germline): KGHDR, SFDVKD. The CDR3 covers 16 residues. In DNA, the CDR3 is TGTGCCACCAGTGATTTTTCGGACAGGGGGCGAAATGAGCAGTTCTTC. Its protein is CATSDFSDRGRNEQFF.

The rearrangement uses TRBV5-6 and TRBJ2-7; tentatively, D is TRBD1 (6 bases). The germline V and J ends were trimmed by 1 base and 4 bases, with 12 bases remaining between them. From germline, CDR1 is SGHDT and CDR2 YYEEEE. CDR3 length: 14 residues. The CDR3 here is CASSLLQGTYEQYV. DNA of the CDR3: TGTGCCAGCAGCTTGCTACAGGGAACATACGAGCAGTACGTC.

The sample holds one count of this clone. The chain employs TRBV19 and TRBJ2-3, with 7 bases aligning to TRBD2. From germline, CDR1 is LNHDA and CDR2 SQIVND (reference sequence). With 10 bases clipped from V and 4 bases from J, the junction kept 17 bases outside the gene matches. This CDR3 region has 16 residues. For the CDR3, the DNA is TGTGCCACCTCTTCGGTCCCTGGGGGGGGGTCAGATACGCAGTATTTT. Translation gives CATSSVPGGGSDTQYF.

This clone was picked up one time. The chain uses TRBV19 and TRBJ1-2; 7 nucleotides line up with TRBD1. The CDR3 spans 13 residues. Per germline, CDR1 LNHDA and CDR2 SQIVND (reference sequence). The trim removed 8 bases at V and 8 bases at J, leaving 11 bases unmatched. This CDR3 reads CASADRVQGGYTF. The CDR3 region has the DNA TGTGCCAGTGCTGACAGGGTACAGGGGGGCTACACCTTC.

The chain uses TRBV2 and TRBJ2-1; 11 nucleotides agree with TRBD2. CDR3 length equals 16 residues. From germline, CDR1 is SNHLY and CDR2 FYNNEI. J lost 4 bases, V lost 6 bases, and 8 bases had no gene match. DNA of the CDR3: TGTGCCAGCAGACATAGCGGGGGGGCCGATTACAATGAGCAGTTCTTC. Translated, it gives CASRHSGGADYNEQFF.

This clone was seen only a few times. V gene TRBV19 combines with J gene TRBJ1-3, with 8 positions matching TRBD1. V was pared by 4 bases and J by 3 bases, with 8 bases of the junction left unmatched. Germline assignment: CDR1 LNHDA and CDR2 SQIVND (reference sequence). The CDR3 is made up of 16 amino acids. In DNA form, the CDR3 reads TGTGCCAGTAGTACCAGGGGGCCGGGAAGTGGAAACACCATATATTTT. Translation gives CASSTRGPGSGNTIYF.

This chain connects TRBV7-2 to TRBJ2-2, with 10 bases fitting TRBD2. Germline V gene data show CDR1 as SGHTA and CDR2 as FQGNSA. J gave up 5 bases and V 2 bases, and 2 bases lay outside the gene matches. The CDR3 totals 15 residues. In DNA form, the CDR3 reads TGTGCCAGCAGCTTAACGACTAGCGGGACCGGGGAGCTGTTTTTT. It is translated as CASSLTTSGTGELFF. The full variable domain, its missing parts supplied by reference TRBV7-2 and TRBJ2-2, is GAGVSQSPSNKVTEKGKDVELRCDPISGHTALYWYRQSLGQGLEFLIYFQGNSAPDKSGLPSDRFSAERTGGSVSTLTIQRTQQEDSAVYLCASSLTTSGTGELFFGEGSRLTVL.

The table lists this clone with a few counts. The chain links TRBV7-9 to TRBJ1-2; 8 bases fit TRBD1. The germline gives CDR1 SEHNR, CDR2 FQNEAQ (reference sequence). V lost 4 bases, J lost 8 bases, and 12 bases stayed unmatched. This CDR3 region has 15 residues. CDR3 loop: CASSYLDREVGGYTF. CDR3 bases: TGTGCCAGCAGCTACCTGGACAGGGAGGTTGGCGGCTACACCTTC.

This CDR3 reads CASTGSRAHNSPLHF. The CDR3 nucleotides read TGTGCCAGCACCGGATCCAGGGCCCACAATTCACCCCTCCACTTT. The rearrangement joins TRBV28 to TRBJ1-6; the D gene is possibly TRBD1 (5 bases). The CDR3 spans 15 residues. V was shortened by 7 bases and J by 7 bases, with 17 bases between the two germline ends. Germline loops: CDR1 MDHEN, CDR2 SYDVKM.

The V call is TRBV28, the J call TRBJ2-1; 7 bases align to TRBD2. Trimming at V came to 8 bases and at J to 9 bases, leaving 7 bases not matched to a gene. The CDR3 is 12 amino acids. In germline, CDR1 is MDHEN, CDR2 SYDVKM. The CDR3 DNA reads as TGTGCCAGCCAGGCCTGGGGGGGTGAGCAGTTCTTC. Its translation is CASQAWGGEQFF.

The J gene is TRBJ1-3, the V gene TRBV11-2; no clear D. Germline V gene data show CDR1 as SGHAT and CDR2 as FQNNGV. The CDR3 has 14 residues. The V end was cut by 3 bases, the J end by 0 bases, with 6 bases between. CDR3 coding DNA: TGTGCCAGCAGCTTGGAGCGCTCTGGAAACACCATATATTTT. This gives the protein CASSLERSGNTIYF.

DNA for the CDR3: TGTGCCAGCAGGAAAGGGGGGGAAATAAACAATGAGCAGTTCTTC. It codes for CASRKGGEINNEQFF. The chain recombines TRBV11-2 with TRBJ2-1, with D possibly TRBD2 on 7 matching bases. This CDR3 has 15 amino acids. Germline V gives CDR1 SGHAT, CDR2 FQNNGV. Trimming left V 6 bases short and J 5 bases short, with 17 bases between.

This clone has a single count. The J gene is TRBJ2-7, the V gene TRBV6-1, with D perhaps matching TRBD2 (5 bases). V lost 2 bases and J 6 bases, leaving 17 bases between the germline ends. The CDR3 runs 15 residues. Germline CDR1 and CDR2: MNHNS and SASEGT. The CDR3 DNA reads as TGTGCCAGCAGTGAATTGGGTGGGAGTCTCCTCGAGCAGTACTTC. This gives the protein CASSELGGSLLEQYF.

The rearrangement links TRBV2 to TRBJ1-5, with no clear D. Germline lookup yields CDR1 SNHLY and CDR2 FYNNEI. V was trimmed by 7 bases and J by 0 bases, leaving 13 bases between them. The CDR3 extends over 15 amino acids. CDR3 nucleotide sequence: TGTGCCAGCAACGAGGCGGGATATAGCAATCAGCCCCAGCATTTT. Amino acid sequence: CASNEAGYSNQPQHF.

The rearrangement joins TRBV4-1 to TRBJ1-4; 8 bases match TRBD1. This CDR3 contains 15 residues. From germline, CDR1 is MGHRA and CDR2 YSYEKL. The J segment lost 7 bases and the V segment lost 2 bases, leaving 6 bases of the junction unmatched. The CDR3 coding sequence is TGCGCCAGCAGCCAACGGACAGGGAGGGGTGAAAAACTGTTTTTT. Protein: CASSQRTGRGEKLFF.